In this sample, the clone carrying this T cell receptor beta chain turned up a few times. Its antigen is currently unknown. The investigators reverse transcribed all of the isolated RNA, so they sequenced expressed TCRB transcripts. Method: immunoSEQ multiplex PCR; TCRdb's copy keeps in-frame clones and lacks some. The sample shows 600,000 or so clones, roughly 12% of them seen only once. The data were obtained in a study of beta chain features in type 1 diabetes. Study results and limitations: Whether TCRB rearrangement is influenced by HLA type went unresolved here. Patients with type 1 diabetes showed fewer VDJ junction insertions and more deletions. Shortening that was moderate but significant affected the TCRB CDR3s of Type 1 diabetes patients in all four CD4+ subsets.

Germline assignment: CDR1 SGHDN and CDR2 FVKESK. Trimming left V 3 bases short and J 7 bases short, with 10 bases between. This CDR3 spans 14 amino acids. Sequenced material: naive CD4+ T cells from blood. The chain recombines TRBV14 with TRBJ1-6; possibly TRBD1 for D (6 bases). The clonotype was recovered from a man aged 25 to 40 with type 1 diabetes. The CDR3 sequence: CASSHQGRNSPLHF. CDR3 DNA: TGTGCCAGCAGCCATCAGGGGAGGAATTCACCCCTCCACTTT.